This T cell receptor (beta chain) was profiled in a study of identical twins. Germline trimming cut 3 bases from V and 2 bases from J; bases unmatched to any gene: 6. This CDR3 has 16 residues. Germline V lookup: CDR1 MRHNA, CDR2 SNTAGT. The study's findings and limits: Partly confounded zero-insertion analyses could result from invariant MAIT and iNKT cells.

This clonotype was observed a few times. Antigen: not known. A universal primer site was added by template switching, and unique molecular identifiers were carried by the cDNA. MiXCR, run by TCRdb on the 5' RACE reads, gives a single entry per CDR3 protein. The sample contains about 490,000 distinct CDR3 sequences, approximately 16% of which appear only once. These records were also assigned to another study, of yellow fever vaccine responses in identical twins.

The TCR was taken from a woman aged 18-29 years in good health. The V and J genes are TRBV6-4 and TRBJ2-3; TRBD2 matches at 9 bases. What was sequenced was CD4+ T cells sorted from blood. CDR3 DNA: TGTGCCAGCAGTGAGATAGCGGGGGCGATCACAGATACGCAGTATTTT. It is translated as CASSEIAGAITDTQYF.